The 29 T cell receptor beta chains listed next were all sequenced from one sample in a study of blood T cell repertoires in COVID-19. Clones were read by immunoSEQ multiplex PCR, and TCRdb kept only the in-frame ones, dropping some. The sample records 350,000 to 450,000 clones, 87% being singletons. The specimen sequenced was peripheral blood. The source is a woman aged 55-75 years with COVID-19, enrolled during active disease.

V gene TRBV20-1 combines with J gene TRBJ1-2; D ambiguous. The CDR3 is made up of 11 amino acids. Between the trimmed V and J ends, which lost 3 bases and 8 bases, there was a span of 10 bases. Germline V gene lookup returns CDR1 DFQATT and CDR2 SNEGSKA (reference sequence). The CDR3 here is CSARENGGYTF. The CDR3 DNA is TGCAGTGCTAGGGAGAATGGGGGCTACACCTTC.

The count of this clone is one. The J gene is TRBJ2-5, the V gene TRBV10-3; possible D gene TRBD2, 5 bases. Per germline, CDR1 ENHRY and CDR2 SYGVKD. The CDR3 has 13 residues. The ends were cut back, 4 bases at V and 7 bases at J, with 13 bases in the middle. The CDR3 here is CAISANGEGTQYF. For the CDR3, the DNA is TGTGCCATCAGTGCAAACGGGGAAGGGACCCAGTACTTC.

V gene TRBV7-9 combines with J gene TRBJ1-4; D is uncertain. The V end was cut by 3 bases, the J end by 8 bases, with 16 bases between. The CDR3 has 15 amino acids. The germline CDR1 and CDR2 sequences are SEHNR and FQNEAQ (reference sequence). CDR3 residues: CASSFSGISSEKLFF. CDR3 in DNA: TGTGCCAGCAGCTTCTCGGGTATTAGTAGCGAAAAACTGTTTTTT.

J is TRBJ1-2 and V is TRBV6-5; 11 bases match TRBD1. The germline gives CDR1 MNHEY, CDR2 SVGAGI. This CDR3 is built from 15 residues. V was pared by 6 bases and J by 7 bases, with 10 bases of the junction left unmatched. CDR3 nucleotide sequence: TGTGCCAGCAGCGAGAGGGACAGGGGGAGGTTTGGCTACACCTTC. Translation: CASSERDRGRFGYTF.

CDR3 region: CASSRLGGTGELFF. As DNA, the CDR3 is TGCGCCAGCAGCCGGTTAGGGGGCACCGGGGAGCTGTTTTTT. The chain is built from TRBV4-1 and TRBJ2-2; D is possibly TRBD1 (6 bases). Germline loops: CDR1 MGHRA, CDR2 YSYEKL. Trimming took 4 bases from V and 4 from J, leaving 10 bases between them. This CDR3 contains 14 residues.

This chain joins TRBV30 and TRBJ1-1; 9 bases fit TRBD1. This CDR3 has 14 residues. Germline CDR1 is GTSNPN and CDR2 is SVGIG (reference sequence). V shed 3 bases and J 6 bases; nucleotides not matched to a gene: 8. The CDR3 DNA reads as TGTGCCTGGAGCAAAGGACAGGGGAGCGCTGAAGCTTTCTTT. As protein: CAWSKGQGSAEAFF.

The chain recombines TRBV2 with TRBJ2-5; D possibly corresponds to TRBD2 (6 bases). The CDR3 is 13 amino acids. Germline CDR1 and CDR2: SNHLY and FYNNEI. V was cut by 4 bases and J by 2 bases, with 8 bases left in between. The CDR3 coding sequence is TGTGCCAGCAGTGGGGACTCTCAAGAGACCCAGTACTTC. The encoded protein is CASSGDSQETQYF. Based on the CDR3 plus reference TRBV2 and TRBJ2-5, the full variable domain is EPEVTQTPSHQVTQMGQEVILRCVPISNHLYFYWYRQILGQKVEFLVSFYNNEISEKSEIFDDQFSVERPDGSNFTLKIRSTKLEDSAMYFCASSGDSQETQYFGPGTRLLVL.

The chain couples TRBV10-1 to TRBJ2-3; 7 positions match TRBD1. The V gene end was trimmed by 0 bases and the J gene end by 1 base; junction bases not matched to a gene: 4. The CDR3 is 16 residues long. Germline CDR1 and CDR2: WNHNN and SYGVQD (reference sequence). Here the CDR3 DNA reads TGCGCCAGCAGTGAGTCCTACAGGGGTGGCACAGATACGCAGTATTTT. Translation: CASSESYRGGTDTQYF.

V gene TRBV14 combines with J gene TRBJ1-1; a weak D match, TRBD1 (5 bases). Trimming took off 0 bases at V and 4 bases at J, with 12 bases between the two ends. Germline CDR1 SGHDN, CDR2 FVKESK. CDR3 length equals 15 residues. CDR3 residues: CASSQEEGLGTEAFF. The DNA of the CDR3 is TGTGCCAGCAGCCAAGAGGAGGGGCTGGGCACTGAAGCTTTCTTT. The full variable domain, with the rest looked up from reference TRBV14 and TRBJ1-1, is EAGVTQFPSHSVIEKGQTVTLRCDPISGHDNLYWYRRVMGKEIKFLLHFVKESKQDESGMPNNRFLAERTGGTYSTLKVQPAELEDSGVYFCASSQEEGLGTEAFFGQGTRLTVV.

The rearrangement links TRBV7-9 to TRBJ2-5, with a tentative D call TRBD1 (5 bases). The length of the CDR3 is 16 residues. Between the trimmed V and J ends, which lost 5 bases and 4 bases, there was a span of 20 bases. Per germline, CDR1 SEHNR and CDR2 FQNEAQ (reference sequence). The chain's CDR3 is CASSTWVVRARETQYF. The CDR3 DNA reads TGTGCCAGCAGCACCTGGGTAGTCAGGGCTCGAGAGACCCAGTACTTC.

The chain couples TRBV27 to TRBJ2-5; 8 bases agree with TRBD2. The CDR3 is 14 residues long. V trimming: 5 bases; J trimming: 4 bases; junction bases outside the gene matches: 6. The germline gives CDR1 MNHEY, CDR2 SMNVEV (reference sequence). CDR3 residues: CASSRAGEPETQYF. The DNA for the CDR3 is TGTGCCAGCAGTCGAGCGGGGGAACCAGAGACCCAGTACTTC.

V is TRBV7-3 and J is TRBJ1-1; tentative D call: TRBD1 (5 bases). Germline CDR1 SGHTA, CDR2 FQGTGA. Trimming removed 3 bases at V and 7 bases at J, with 9 bases between. This CDR3 comprises 12 residues. The CDR3 sequence is CASSFEGDEAFF. The CDR3 bases are TGTGCCAGCAGCTTCGAAGGGGATGAAGCTTTCTTT.

V and J are TRBV24-1 and TRBJ2-1; D is perhaps TRBD2 (6 bases). In germline, CDR1 is KGHDR, CDR2 SFDVKD. This CDR3 is built from 13 residues. Trimming shortened V by 0 bases and J by 9 bases, and 8 bases separated the two germline ends. CDR3 DNA: TGTGCCACCAGTGATTTGACTAGCCGTGAGCAGTTCTTC. This codes for CATSDLTSREQFF.

The rearrangement joins TRBV30 to TRBJ1-5, with D perhaps TRBD1 (6 bases). The CDR3 has 13 amino acids. Germline CDR1 GTSNPN, CDR2 SVGIG (reference sequence). With 3 bases removed from V and 7 bases from J, the gap between germline ends came to 13 bases. CDR3 sequence reads: CAWSAGEKQPQHF. The CDR3 DNA reads as TGTGCCTGGAGCGCAGGGGAGAAACAGCCCCAGCATTTT. The variable domain in full, with the rest retrieved from reference TRBV30 and TRBJ1-5, is SQTIHQWPATLVQPVGSPLSLECTVEGTSNPNLYWYRQAAGRGLQLLFYSVGIGQISSEVPQNLSASRPQDRQFILSSKKLLLSDSGFYLCAWSAGEKQPQHFGDGTRLSIL.

The CDR3 reads CASSPLQDRTEKLFF. The CDR3 DNA sequence: TGTGCCAGCTCACCACTACAGGACCGGACTGAAAAACTGTTTTTT. The chain uses TRBV18 and TRBJ1-4; tentatively, D is TRBD1 (5 bases). Germline V lookup: CDR1 KGHSH, CDR2 LQKENI. This CDR3 is 15 amino acids long. Deletions cut 1 base from V and 7 bases from J, with 13 bases between.

In its sample, this clone was seen a few times. The chain joins TRBV28 to TRBJ1-1; unclear D gene. CDR3 length: 16 amino acids. Germline CDR1 MDHEN, CDR2 SYDVKM. The germline V and J ends were trimmed by 3 bases and 6 bases, with 20 bases remaining between them. CDR3: CASSFGLWTAGSEAFF. In DNA, the CDR3 is TGTGCCAGCAGTTTCGGACTTTGGACGGCCGGTTCTGAAGCTTTCTTT.

The chain carries TRBV6-5 and TRBJ1-5; TRBD1 might be the D (6 bases). Per germline, CDR1 MNHEY and CDR2 SVGAGI. There are 14 residues in the CDR3. The V and J ends lost 6 bases and 7 bases respectively, with 16 bases between them. CDR3 nucleotide sequence: TGTGCCAGCAGAGGACAGTTCTTCACCCAGCCCCAGCATTTT. It is translated as CASRGQFFTQPQHF.

This sequence joins TRBV10-1 and TRBJ1-5; D unresolved. Germline CDR1 and CDR2: WNHNN and SYGVQD (reference sequence). The length of the CDR3 is 16 residues. Trimming cost V 1 base and J 0 bases, with 10 bases left between them. The CDR3 coding sequence is TGCGCCAGCAGTGAGTTGACGCGGGATAGCAATCAGCCCCAGCATTTT. It is translated as CASSELTRDSNQPQHF.

The chain recombines TRBV7-6 with TRBJ1-1; the D gene is possibly TRBD1 (5 bases). Germline CDR1 is SGHVS and CDR2 is FNYEAQ. V lost 4 bases and J lost 4, with 10 bases in between. The CDR3 length is 13 residues. CDR3 bases: TGTGCCAGCAGCTGGGGGGGTATCACTGAAGCTTTCTTT. Its translation: CASSWGGITEAFF.

The chain is built from TRBV2 and TRBJ2-3, with a weak D call TRBD1 (6 bases). The V end was cut by 4 bases, the J end by 5 bases, with 10 bases between. CDR3 length: 13 residues. Germline CDR1 and CDR2: SNHLY and FYNNEI. In nucleotides, the CDR3 is TGTGCCAGCAGTGCTGGGGGCCGAGATACGCAGTATTTT. It yields the protein CASSAGGRDTQYF.

The chain combines TRBV7-6 with TRBJ2-2; 7 bases are shared with TRBD2. This CDR3 region has 15 residues. Germline V gives CDR1 SGHVS, CDR2 FNYEAQ. With 3 bases clipped from V and 6 bases from J, the junction kept 7 bases outside the gene matches. As DNA, the CDR3 is TGTGCCAGCAGCTTGGGGCCTCGGGGGGCCGGGGAGCTGTTTTTT. This translates into CASSLGPRGAGELFF.

This chain joins TRBV11-1 and TRBJ2-5; TRBD2 is a possible D gene (5 bases). There are 14 residues in the CDR3. V lost 0 bases, J lost 4 bases, and 9 bases lay in between. CDR1 and CDR2 (germline): SGHAT, FQDESV (reference sequence). The CDR3 spells CASSLAAAGETQYF. CDR3 sequence (DNA): TGTGCCAGCAGCTTAGCAGCGGCTGGAGAGACCCAGTACTTC. Using reference TRBV11-1 and TRBJ2-5 for the parts outside the CDR3, the full variable domain is EAEVAQSPRYKITEKSQAVAFWCDPISGHATLYWYRQILGQGPELLVQFQDESVVDDSQLPKDRFSAERLKGVDSTLKIQPAELGDSAMYLCASSLAAAGETQYFGPGTRLLVL.

The rearrangement joins TRBV4-1 to TRBJ1-4; D perhaps matches TRBD1 (5 bases). The CDR3 runs to 15 residues. CDR1 is MGHRA and CDR2 is YSYEKL in the germline V gene. The ends were cut back, 4 bases at V and 0 bases at J, with 9 bases in the middle. CDR3 sequence reads: CASSLSGSTNEKLFF. The DNA for the CDR3 is TGCGCCAGCAGCCTATCAGGGTCAACTAATGAAAAACTGTTTTTT.

This clone was seen only once. The chain carries TRBV24-1 and TRBJ2-1; TRBD2 aligns across 10 bases. Germline assignment: CDR1 KGHDR and CDR2 SFDVKD. There are 15 residues in the CDR3. Trimming cost V 8 bases and J 8 bases; bases outside gene matches: 11. CDR3 sequence: CATKRGTSGEDEQFF. Here the CDR3 DNA reads TGTGCCACCAAGAGGGGAACTAGCGGGGAGGATGAGCAGTTCTTC.

The gene calls are TRBV7-2 and TRBJ1-3, with 7 bases aligning to TRBD1. Germline CDR1 is SGHTA and CDR2 is FQGNSA. V lost 6 bases to trimming and J lost 4 bases; unmatched junction nucleotides: 9. CDR3 length: 15 residues. DNA of the CDR3: TGTGCCAGCAGTAACCGGGACAGAGGAGGAAACACCATATATTTT. Encoded protein: CASSNRDRGGNTIYF.

The J gene is TRBJ2-1, the V gene TRBV28, with a weak D call TRBD1 (6 bases). V was cut by 6 bases and J by 0 bases, with 18 bases left in between. The CDR3 is made up of 17 amino acids. Per the germline V gene, CDR1 is MDHEN and CDR2 is SYDVKM. In DNA form, the CDR3 reads TGTGCCAGCAGCCGGTTCACAGGGCGCAGCTCCTACAATGAGCAGTTCTTC. It yields the protein CASSRFTGRSSYNEQFF. The full variable domain, its missing parts supplied by reference TRBV28 and TRBJ2-1, is DVKVTQSSRYLVKRTGEKVFLECVQDMDHENMFWYRQDPGLGLRLIYFSYDVKMKEKGDIPEGYSVSREKKERFSLILESASTNQTSMYLCASSRFTGRSSYNEQFFGPGTRLTVL.

The chain has TRBV27 and TRBJ2-3, with D possibly matching TRBD2 (6 bases). This CDR3 comprises 15 residues. Trimming stripped 2 bases from V and 1 base from J, with 10 bases between. Per the germline V gene, CDR1 is MNHEY and CDR2 is SMNVEV (reference sequence). The CDR3 region has the DNA TGTGCCAGCAGTTTAGGAGGGACTGGCACAGATACGCAGTATTTT. It translates to CASSLGGTGTDTQYF.

This chain uses TRBV4-1 with TRBJ2-7, with 8 bases aligning to TRBD1. Per germline, CDR1 MGHRA and CDR2 YSYEKL. CDR3 length: 15 residues. V was clipped by 5 bases and J by 2 bases; unmatched bases: 8. The CDR3 here is CASSEGQGGTYEQYF. The DNA of the CDR3 is TGCGCCAGCAGCGAAGGACAGGGTGGGACCTACGAGCAGTACTTC.

In its sample, this clone was seen once. This sequence joins TRBV19 and TRBJ1-5, with 10 bases that match TRBD1. CDR1 LNHDA and CDR2 SQIVND come from the germline V gene (reference sequence). This CDR3 is 16 amino acids long. V shed 5 bases, J shed 2 bases, and the junction held 6 bases outside the gene matches. CDR3 in amino acids: CASSLATGGGNQPQHF. CDR3 DNA: TGTGCCAGTAGTTTAGCGACAGGGGGCGGCAATCAGCCCCAGCATTTT.